This TCR beta chain was documented in a study of blood T cell repertoires in COVID-19. The CDR3 loop spans 16 amino acids. CDR1 is SGHKS and CDR2 is YYEKEE in the germline V gene (reference sequence). After removal of 4 bases from V and 3 bases from J, the junction contained 7 bases not matched to a gene. This clone appeared once. TCRdb keeps only in-frame clones here, not all; method: immunoSEQ multiplex PCR. This table has 90,000 to 120,000 clones, 80% to 90% appearing once. This chain connects TRBV5-5 to TRBJ2-2; 9 bases map to TRBD1. Sequencing was carried out using peripheral blood. The receptor was isolated from a human donor in a cohort sampled during active COVID-19. The CDR3 spells CASSTGQGIDTGELFF. The DNA of the CDR3 is TGTGCCAGCAGCACAGGACAGGGGATTGACACCGGGGAGCTGTTTTTT.